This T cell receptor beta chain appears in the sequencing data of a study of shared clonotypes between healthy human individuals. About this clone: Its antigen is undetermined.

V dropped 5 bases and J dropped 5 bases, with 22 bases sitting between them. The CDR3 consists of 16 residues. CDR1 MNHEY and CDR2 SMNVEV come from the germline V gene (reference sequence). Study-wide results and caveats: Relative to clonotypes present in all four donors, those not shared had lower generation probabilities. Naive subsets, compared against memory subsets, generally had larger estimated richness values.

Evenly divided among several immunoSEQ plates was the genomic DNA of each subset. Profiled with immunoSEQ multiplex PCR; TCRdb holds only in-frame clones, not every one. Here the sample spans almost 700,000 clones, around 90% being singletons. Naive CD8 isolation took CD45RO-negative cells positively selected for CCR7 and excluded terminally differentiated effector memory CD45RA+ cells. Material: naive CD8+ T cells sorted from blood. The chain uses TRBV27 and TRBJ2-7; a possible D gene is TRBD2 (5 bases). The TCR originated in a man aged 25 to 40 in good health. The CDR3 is CASSERLEGPNNEQYF. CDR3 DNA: TGTGCCAGCAGTGAACGGCTAGAGGGCCCGAACAACGAGCAGTACTTC.